The 3 T cell receptor beta chains given below trace back to one sample, sequenced in a study of shared clonotypes between healthy human individuals. Measured with immunoSEQ multiplex PCR; TCRdb has only the in-frame clones, and not every one. The table lists roughly 2 million clones, 85% to 95% of them singletons. The sequenced material came from naive CD4+ T cells sorted from blood. This sample's subset: CD45RA+ positively selected. The origin of the receptors is a young man in good health.

This chain connects TRBV7-2 to TRBJ2-5, with 9 bases fitting TRBD1. The J call may be incorrect, as the DNA end agrees better with TRBJ2-7. The V gene's germline CDR1 is SGHTA and CDR2 FQGNSA. The CDR3 is made up of 15 amino acids. The CDR3, as DNA: TGTGCCAGCAGCTTCGTCGGGACAGGGTCGTCCGAGCAGTACTTC. This codes for CASSFVGTGSSEQYF.

The chain couples TRBV10-3 to TRBJ2-3; D not resolved. CDR1 is ENHRY, CDR2 SYGVKD, per germline. The CDR3 sequence is 13 residues long. With 6 bases removed from V and 2 bases from J, the gap between germline ends came to 9 bases. As DNA, the CDR3 is TGTGCCATCAGACGGAATCCCACAGATACGCAGTATTTT. Amino acids: CAIRRNPTDTQYF.

The rearrangement joins TRBV20-1 to TRBJ1-5, with D possibly being TRBD1 (5 bases). CDR1 and CDR2 (germline): DFQATT, SNEGSKA (reference sequence). This CDR3 is built from 11 residues. The V end lost 5 bases, the J end lost 7 bases, and 9 bases lay between the germline ends. The CDR3, as DNA: TGCAGTGCTTCCCCAGGGCAGCCCCAGCATTTT. Its protein is CSASPGQPQHF.